This T cell receptor beta chain was recovered during a study of cytomegalovirus exposure and HLA in healthy donors. Study-wide points: Of the V segments, some could not be distinguished, including TRBV6-2 and TRBV6-3, and were excluded.

Trimming removed 5 bases from V and 7 bases from J; junction bases left unmatched: 8. This CDR3 is 15 amino acids long. Germline values: CDR1 SGHTA, CDR2 FQGTGA. To note about this clone: Its target is unknown.

The PCR made use of 60 Vbeta and 13 Jbeta primers. Data came from immunoSEQ multiplex PCR; TCRdb stores just in-frame clones and leaves some out. This table has about 77,000 clones, more than 75% appearing once. Donors consisted of healthy bone marrow donors. The receptor was isolated from a man between 40 and 49 years old in good health and CMV-seronegative. What was sequenced was PBMCs. The V and J genes are TRBV7-3 and TRBJ1-6, with 7 nucleotides matching TRBD1. The CDR3 region has the DNA TGTGCCAGCAGCCCCCAGGGGGGTTTGAATTCACCCCTCCACTTT. Translated: CASSPQGGLNSPLHF.